This TCR beta chain was captured by sequencing in a study of OX40 agonist ivuxolimab in advanced cancers. Whole-study context: The drug used for patients, ivuxolimab, was an agonistic anti-OX40 (CD134) antibody. Eligibility rules accepted prior anti-PD-1, anti-PD-L1 or anti-CTLA-4 therapy, and 30% to 40% had some. Study-wide points: In CD8+ T cells, expanded clones were on average more numerous than in CD4+.

This clone was seen a single time. What it binds is not known. This table comes from immunoSEQ multiplex PCR, and its TCRdb copy is limited to in-frame clones, with some not included. This sample has about 21,000 clones, with approximately 80% found just once. Sequencing used CD4+ or CD8+ T cells sorted from blood, obtained in a trial of the OX40 agonist ivuxolimab. The TCR originated in an adult with an advanced solid tumor such as melanoma, head and neck, liver or kidney cancer.

The chain's CDR3 is CASSQDRKDTQYF. CDR3 nucleotide sequence: TGCGCCAGCAGCCAAGATAGGAAAGATACGCAGTATTTT. The genes are TRBV4-3 and TRBJ2-3; no definite D call. Per germline, CDR1 LGHNA and CDR2 YSLEER. V lost 0 bases and J 5 bases, leaving 6 bases between the germline ends. The CDR3 covers 13 residues.